Here is one TCR beta chain with its context. Its matching antigen is unknown. These data come from a study of cytomegalovirus exposure and HLA in healthy donors. Study-level information: Unique TCRs numbering roughly 85 million, obtained from HLA-typed donors, made up an early data release.

The PCR made use of 60 Vbeta and 13 Jbeta primers. TCRdb keeps only in-frame clones here, not all; method: immunoSEQ multiplex PCR. The table records about 120,000 clones, around 77% of them present only once. General study results and limits: A classifier reportedly called cytomegalovirus status with high sensitivity and specificity.

Germline loops: CDR1 SGDLS, CDR2 YYNGEE. V dropped 2 bases and J dropped 0 bases, with 12 bases sitting between them. The length of the CDR3 is 16 residues. V and J are TRBV9 and TRBJ2-1, with D possibly being TRBD2 (6 bases). This receptor was obtained from a woman aged 25-40 years in good health and CMV-seropositive. Sequencing input: PBMCs. In DNA, the CDR3 is TGTGCCAGCAGCGTCGGGACTTCCAGCTCCTACAATGAGCAGTTCTTC. Protein: CASSVGTSSSYNEQFF.